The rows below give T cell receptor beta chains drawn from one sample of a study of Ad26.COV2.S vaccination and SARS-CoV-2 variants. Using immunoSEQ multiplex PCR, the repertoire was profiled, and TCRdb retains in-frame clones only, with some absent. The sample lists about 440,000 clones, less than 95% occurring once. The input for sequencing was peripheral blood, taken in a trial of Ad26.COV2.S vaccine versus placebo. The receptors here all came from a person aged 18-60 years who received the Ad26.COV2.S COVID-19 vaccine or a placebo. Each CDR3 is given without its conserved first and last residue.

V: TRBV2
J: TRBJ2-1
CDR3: ASSELRWQNSYNEQF

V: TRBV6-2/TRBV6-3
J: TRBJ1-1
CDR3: ASSPSGQRNTEAF

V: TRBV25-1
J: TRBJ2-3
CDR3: ASSGQGRTDTQY

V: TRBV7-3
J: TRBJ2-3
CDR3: ASSPTGVETDTQY

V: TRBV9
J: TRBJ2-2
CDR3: ASSDHQGIPGELF

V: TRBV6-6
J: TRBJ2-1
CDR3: ASSGGQRKSGEQF

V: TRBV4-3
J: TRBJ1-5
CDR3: ASSLRHPGQPQH

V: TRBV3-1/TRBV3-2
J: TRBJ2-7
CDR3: ASSHTSGSYEQY

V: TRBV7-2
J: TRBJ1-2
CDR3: ASSYLGGTPVYGYT

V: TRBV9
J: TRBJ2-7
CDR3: ASSVLSTPYEQY

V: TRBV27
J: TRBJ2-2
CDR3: ASTRRWGTGELF

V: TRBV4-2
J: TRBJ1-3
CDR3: ASSQDWGSGNTIY

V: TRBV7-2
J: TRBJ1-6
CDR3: ASSLNSPLH

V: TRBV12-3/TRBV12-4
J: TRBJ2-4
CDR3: ASSLFSKNIQY

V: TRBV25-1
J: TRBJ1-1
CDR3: ASLGAHWAEAF

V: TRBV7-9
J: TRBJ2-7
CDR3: ASSYPRVGGPFTGEQY

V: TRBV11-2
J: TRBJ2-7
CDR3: ASSRLTSAPEQY

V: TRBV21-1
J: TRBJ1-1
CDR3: ASSKENPRGSTEAF

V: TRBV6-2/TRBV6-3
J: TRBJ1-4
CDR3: ASSFRGSGEKLF

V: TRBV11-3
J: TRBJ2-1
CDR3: ASSSDTRQF

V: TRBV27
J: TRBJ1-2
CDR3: ASSLGGPLNYGYT

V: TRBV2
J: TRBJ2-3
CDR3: ASSDTDTRAY

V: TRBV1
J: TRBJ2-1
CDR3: TSSSTSGKGNEQF

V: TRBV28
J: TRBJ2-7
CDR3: ASSFDSLRGQY

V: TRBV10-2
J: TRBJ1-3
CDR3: ASGRGLDGNTIY

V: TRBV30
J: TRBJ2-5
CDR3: AWSVDGRETQY

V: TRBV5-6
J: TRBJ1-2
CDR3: ASSSGQGVYGYT

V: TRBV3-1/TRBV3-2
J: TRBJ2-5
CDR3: ASSQVGGPFQGWETQY

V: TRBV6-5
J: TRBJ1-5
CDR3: ASSQQPTGDQPQH

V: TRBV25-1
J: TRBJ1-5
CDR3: ASSDPGQADQPQH

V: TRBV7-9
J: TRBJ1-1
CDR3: ASSRIDVWTEAF

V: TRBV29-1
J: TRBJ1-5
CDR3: SVAPGSNQPQH

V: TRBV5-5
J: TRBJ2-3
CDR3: ASSSGLAGVLNTQY

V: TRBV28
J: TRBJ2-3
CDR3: ASSSGTGGN

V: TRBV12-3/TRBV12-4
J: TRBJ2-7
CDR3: ASSGESYEQY

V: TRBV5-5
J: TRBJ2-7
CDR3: ASSRHDRDEQY

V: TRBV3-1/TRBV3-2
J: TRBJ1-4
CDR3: ASSQPGRENEKLF

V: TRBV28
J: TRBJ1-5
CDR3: ASSQSGGQPQH

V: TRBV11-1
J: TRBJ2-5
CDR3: ASSLPKETQY

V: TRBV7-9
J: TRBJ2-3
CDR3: ASSFWAISTDTQY

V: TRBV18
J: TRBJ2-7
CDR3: ASSPGQGTNEQY

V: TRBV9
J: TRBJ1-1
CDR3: ASSDDRGGDAEAF